What follows describes a single TCR beta chain. Antigen specificity is unknown. The data were taken from a study of T-cell reconstitution after alpha-beta-depleted transplantation in children. The V gene's germline CDR1 is LGHNA and CDR2 YNFKEQ. The CDR3 sequence is 17 residues long. Trimming took 3 bases from V and 2 from J; bases not matched to a gene: 11. During its preparation, the TCRbeta library received unique molecular identifiers. One entry per CDR3 protein, called by TCRdb with MiXCR from the PCR reads. The table shows some 440,000 distinct CDR3 sequences, with roughly 15% occurring only once. Study-wide findings and caveats: After transplant, high TCRbeta diversity at day 60 in some patients arose from surviving recipient T cells and thymic progenitors. One year after transplant, T-cell counts and diversity came mostly from newly produced T cells. There were reportedly several hundred expanded graft clones from which alpha-beta T cells came about two months after transplant.

The chain is built from TRBV4-2 and TRBJ2-3; TRBD2 agrees at 7 bases. This receptor was identified in a boy under two years old who had a stem cell transplant for Wiskott-Aldrich syndrome, so the T cells may come from the graft donor. Sequenced material: PBMCs, mostly from graft donor cells, taken 360 days after TCRalphabeta/CD19-depleted stem cell transplant. The CDR3 is CASSQKRVAGDTDTQYF. CDR3 bases: TGTGCCAGCAGCCAGAAACGGGTGGCGGGAGACACAGATACGCAGTATTTT.